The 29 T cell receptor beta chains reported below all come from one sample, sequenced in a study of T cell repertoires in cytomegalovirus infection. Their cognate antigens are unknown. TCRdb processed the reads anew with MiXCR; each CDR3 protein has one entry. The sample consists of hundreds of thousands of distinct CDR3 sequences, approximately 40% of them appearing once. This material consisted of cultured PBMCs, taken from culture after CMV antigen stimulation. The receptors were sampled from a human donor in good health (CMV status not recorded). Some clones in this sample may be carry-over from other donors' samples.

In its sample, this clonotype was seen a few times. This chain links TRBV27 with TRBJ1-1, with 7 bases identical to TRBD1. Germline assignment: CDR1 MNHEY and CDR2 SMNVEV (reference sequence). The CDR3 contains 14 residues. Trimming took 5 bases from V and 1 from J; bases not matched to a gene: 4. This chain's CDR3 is CASSTYRGNTEAFF. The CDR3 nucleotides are TGTGCCAGCAGTACATACAGGGGGAACACTGAAGCTTTCTTT.

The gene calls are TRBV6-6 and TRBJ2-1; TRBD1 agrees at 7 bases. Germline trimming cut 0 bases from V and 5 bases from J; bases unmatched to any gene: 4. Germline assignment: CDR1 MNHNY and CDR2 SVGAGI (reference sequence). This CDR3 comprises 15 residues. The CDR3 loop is CASSYSRQGDNEQFF. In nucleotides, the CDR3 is TGTGCCAGCAGTTACTCGAGACAGGGTGACAATGAGCAGTTCTTC.

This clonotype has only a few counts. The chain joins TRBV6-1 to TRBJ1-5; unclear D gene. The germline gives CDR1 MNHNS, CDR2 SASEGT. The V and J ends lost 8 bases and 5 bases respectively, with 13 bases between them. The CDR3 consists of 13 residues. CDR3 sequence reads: CASRREADQPQHF. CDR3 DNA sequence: TGTGCCAGCCGTCGGGAGGCGGATCAGCCCCAGCATTTT.

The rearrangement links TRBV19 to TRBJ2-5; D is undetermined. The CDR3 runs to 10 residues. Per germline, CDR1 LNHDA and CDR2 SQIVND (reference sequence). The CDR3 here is CVTPSETQYF. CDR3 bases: TGTGTCACCCCGTCGGAGACCCAGTACTTC. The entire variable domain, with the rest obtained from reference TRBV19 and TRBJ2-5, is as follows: DGGITQSPKYLFRKEGQNVTLSCEQNLNHDAMYWYRQDPGQGLRLIYYSQIVNDFQKGDIAEGYSVSREKKESFPLTVTSAQKNPTAFYLCVTPSETQYFGPGTRLLVL.

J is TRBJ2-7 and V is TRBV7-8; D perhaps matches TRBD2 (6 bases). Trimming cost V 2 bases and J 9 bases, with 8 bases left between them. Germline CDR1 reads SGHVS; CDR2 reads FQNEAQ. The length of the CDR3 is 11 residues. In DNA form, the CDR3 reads TGTGCCAGCAGCTTACGGGGAGGGCAGTACTTC. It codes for CASSLRGGQYF.

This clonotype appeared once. The CDR3: CASSYAGPDYEQYF. CDR3 nucleotide sequence: TGTGCCAGCAGTTACGCCGGGCCGGACTACGAGCAGTACTTC. The chain couples TRBV6-1 to TRBJ2-7; D is ambiguous. The CDR3 has 14 amino acids. In germline, CDR1 is MNHNS, CDR2 SASEGT. The V and J ends lost 5 bases and 3 bases respectively, with 14 bases between them.

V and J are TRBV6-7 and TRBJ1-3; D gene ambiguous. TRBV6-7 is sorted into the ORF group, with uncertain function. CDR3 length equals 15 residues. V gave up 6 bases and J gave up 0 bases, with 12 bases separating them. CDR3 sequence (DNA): TGTGCCAGCAGCCGGTCTCGCGGCTCTGGAAACACCATATATTTT. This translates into CASSRSRGSGNTIYF.

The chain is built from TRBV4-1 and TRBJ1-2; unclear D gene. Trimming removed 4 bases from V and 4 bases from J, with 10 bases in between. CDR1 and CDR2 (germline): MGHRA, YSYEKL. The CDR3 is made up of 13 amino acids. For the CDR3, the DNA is TGCGCCAGCAGCCCCCGGGAGGGCTATGGCTACACCTTC. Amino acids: CASSPREGYGYTF.

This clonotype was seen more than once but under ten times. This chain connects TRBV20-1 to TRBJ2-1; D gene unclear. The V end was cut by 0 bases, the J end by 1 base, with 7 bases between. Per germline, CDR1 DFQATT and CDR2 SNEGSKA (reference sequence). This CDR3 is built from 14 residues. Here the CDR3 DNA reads TGCAGTGCTAGAGATCTAGTATCCTACAATGAGCAGTTCTTC. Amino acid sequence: CSARDLVSYNEQFF.

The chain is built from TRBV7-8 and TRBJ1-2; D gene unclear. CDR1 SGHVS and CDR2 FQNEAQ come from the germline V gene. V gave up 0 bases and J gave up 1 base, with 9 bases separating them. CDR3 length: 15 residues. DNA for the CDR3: TGTGCCAGCAGCTTAGCGTACGCGAATAACTATGGCTACACCTTC. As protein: CASSLAYANNYGYTF.

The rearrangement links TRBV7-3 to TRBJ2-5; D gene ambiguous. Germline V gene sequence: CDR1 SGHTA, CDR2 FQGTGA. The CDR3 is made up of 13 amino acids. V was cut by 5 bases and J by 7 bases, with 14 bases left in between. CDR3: CASSPGHVGTQYF. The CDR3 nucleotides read TGTGCCAGCAGCCCCGGCCACGTGGGGACCCAGTACTTC. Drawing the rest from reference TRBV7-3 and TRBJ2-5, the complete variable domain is GAGVSQTPSNKVTEKGKYVELRCDPISGHTALYWYRQSLGQGPEFLIYFQGTGAADDSGLPNDRFFAVRPEGSVSTLKIQRTERGDSAVYLCASSPGHVGTQYFGPGTRLLVL.

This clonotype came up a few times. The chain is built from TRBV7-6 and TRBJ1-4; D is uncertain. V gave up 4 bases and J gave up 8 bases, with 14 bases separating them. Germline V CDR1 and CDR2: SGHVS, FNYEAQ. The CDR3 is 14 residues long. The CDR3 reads CASSSEIPAEKLFF. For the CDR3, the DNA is TGTGCCAGCAGCTCGGAGATACCGGCCGAAAAACTGTTTTTT.

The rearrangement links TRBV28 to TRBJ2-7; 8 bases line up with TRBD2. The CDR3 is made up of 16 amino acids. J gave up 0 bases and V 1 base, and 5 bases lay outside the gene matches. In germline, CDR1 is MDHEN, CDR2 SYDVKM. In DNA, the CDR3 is TGTGCCAGCAGTTTATACAGCGGGGGAGGCTCCTACGAGCAGTACTTC. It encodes CASSLYSGGGSYEQYF. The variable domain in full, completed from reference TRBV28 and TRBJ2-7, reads DVKVTQSSRYLVKRTGEKVFLECVQDMDHENMFWYRQDPGLGLRLIYFSYDVKMKEKGDIPEGYSVSREKKERFSLILESASTNQTSMYLCASSLYSGGGSYEQYFGPGTRLTVT.

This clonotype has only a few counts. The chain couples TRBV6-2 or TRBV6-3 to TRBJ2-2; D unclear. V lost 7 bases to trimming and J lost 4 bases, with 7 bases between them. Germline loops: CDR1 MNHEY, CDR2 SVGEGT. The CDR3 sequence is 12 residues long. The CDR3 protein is CASTWGTGELFF. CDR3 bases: TGTGCCAGCACCTGGGGCACCGGGGAGCTGTTTTTT.

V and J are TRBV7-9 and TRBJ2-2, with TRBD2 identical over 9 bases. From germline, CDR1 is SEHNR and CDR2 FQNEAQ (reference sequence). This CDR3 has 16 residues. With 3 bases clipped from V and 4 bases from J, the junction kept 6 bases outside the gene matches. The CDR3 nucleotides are TGTGCCAGCAGCTTGGGAGCGGGAGGCCGCACCGGGGAGCTGTTTTTT. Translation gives CASSLGAGGRTGELFF.

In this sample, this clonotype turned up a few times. Here the CDR3 DNA reads TGTGCCAGCAGCTATCCCTCTAGCGGATATTACAATGAGCAGTTCTTC. Its protein is CASSYPSSGYYNEQFF. The J gene is TRBJ2-1, the V gene TRBV6-1, with 7 bases identical to TRBD2. Germline loops: CDR1 MNHNS, CDR2 SASEGT. J gave up 4 bases and V 6 bases, and 12 bases lay outside the gene matches. The CDR3 consists of 16 residues.

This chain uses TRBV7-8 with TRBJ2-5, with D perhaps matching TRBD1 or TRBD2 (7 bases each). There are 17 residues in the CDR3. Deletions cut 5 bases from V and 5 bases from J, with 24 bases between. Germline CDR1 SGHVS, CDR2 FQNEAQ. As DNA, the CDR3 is TGTGCCAGCAGCCCAGGGGGGAGGGGGCGGGTTGGGGAGACCCAGTACTTC. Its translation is CASSPGGRGRVGETQYF.

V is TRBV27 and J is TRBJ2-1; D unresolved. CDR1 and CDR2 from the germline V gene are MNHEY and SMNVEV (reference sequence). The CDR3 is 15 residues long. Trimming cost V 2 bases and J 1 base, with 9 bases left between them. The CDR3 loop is CASSLKRLSYNEQFF. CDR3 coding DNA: TGTGCCAGCAGTTTAAAGCGCCTGTCCTACAATGAGCAGTTCTTC.

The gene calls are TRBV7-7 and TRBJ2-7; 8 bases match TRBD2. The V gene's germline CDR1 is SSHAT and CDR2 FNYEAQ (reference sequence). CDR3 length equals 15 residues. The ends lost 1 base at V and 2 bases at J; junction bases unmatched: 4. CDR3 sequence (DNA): TGTGCCAGCAGCTTAGGACTAGCGTTTCCCTACGAGCAGTACTTC. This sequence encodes CASSLGLAFPYEQYF.

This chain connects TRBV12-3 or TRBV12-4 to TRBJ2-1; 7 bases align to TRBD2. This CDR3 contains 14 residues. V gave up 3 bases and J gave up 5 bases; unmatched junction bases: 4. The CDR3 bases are TGTGCCAGCAGTTTTCTAGCGGATGACAATGAGCAGTTCTTC. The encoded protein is CASSFLADDNEQFF.

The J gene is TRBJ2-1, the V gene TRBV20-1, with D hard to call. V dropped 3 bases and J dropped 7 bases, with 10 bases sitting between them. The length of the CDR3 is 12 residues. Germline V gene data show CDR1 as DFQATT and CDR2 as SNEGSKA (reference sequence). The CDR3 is CSASGNKNEQFF. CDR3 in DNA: TGCAGTGCTAGTGGGAACAAGAATGAGCAGTTCTTC.

The CDR3 is CASSSGPRDTYGYTF. CDR3 nucleotides: TGTGCCAGCAGCTCAGGACCCCGGGACACCTATGGCTACACCTTC. This sequence joins TRBV7-1 and TRBJ1-2; weak D call: TRBD1 (6 bases). Being an ORF, TRBV7-1 has a function that is uncertain. V lost 1 base and J 4 bases, leaving 13 bases between the germline ends. This CDR3 is built from 15 residues.

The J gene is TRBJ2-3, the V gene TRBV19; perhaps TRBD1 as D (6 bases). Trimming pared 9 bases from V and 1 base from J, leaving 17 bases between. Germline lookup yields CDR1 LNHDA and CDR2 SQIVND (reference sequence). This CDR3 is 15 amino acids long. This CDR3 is CASRGRLRGTDTQYF. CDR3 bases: TGTGCCAGCAGGGGACGCCTGAGGGGCACAGATACGCAGTATTTT.

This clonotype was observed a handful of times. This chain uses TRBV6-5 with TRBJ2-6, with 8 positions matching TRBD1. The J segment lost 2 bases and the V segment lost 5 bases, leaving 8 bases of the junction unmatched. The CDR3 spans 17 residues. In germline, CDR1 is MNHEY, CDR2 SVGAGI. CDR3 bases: TGTGCCAGCAGTCCCCGGACAGGGTATCCTGGGGCCAACGTCCTGACTTTC. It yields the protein CASSPRTGYPGANVLTF.

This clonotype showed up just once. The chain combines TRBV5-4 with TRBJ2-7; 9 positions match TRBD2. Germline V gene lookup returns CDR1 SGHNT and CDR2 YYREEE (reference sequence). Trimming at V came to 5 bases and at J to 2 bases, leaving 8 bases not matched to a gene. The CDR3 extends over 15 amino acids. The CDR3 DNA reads TGTGCCAGCAGTAAAACAGCGGGAGGAACCTACGAGCAGTACTTC. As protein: CASSKTAGGTYEQYF.

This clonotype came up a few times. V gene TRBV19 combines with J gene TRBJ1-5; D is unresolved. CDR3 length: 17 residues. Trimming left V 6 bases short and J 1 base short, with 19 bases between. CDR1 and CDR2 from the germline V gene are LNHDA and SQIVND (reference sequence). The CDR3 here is CASREYGRRASNQPQHF. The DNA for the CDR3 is TGTGCCAGTAGGGAATACGGGAGGAGGGCCAGCAATCAGCCCCAGCATTTT.

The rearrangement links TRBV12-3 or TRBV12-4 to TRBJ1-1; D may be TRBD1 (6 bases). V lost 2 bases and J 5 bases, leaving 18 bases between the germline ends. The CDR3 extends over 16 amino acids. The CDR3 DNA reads TGTGCCAGCAGTTTATGGTACAGGGTGTCATTAACTGAAGCTTTCTTT. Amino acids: CASSLWYRVSLTEAFF.

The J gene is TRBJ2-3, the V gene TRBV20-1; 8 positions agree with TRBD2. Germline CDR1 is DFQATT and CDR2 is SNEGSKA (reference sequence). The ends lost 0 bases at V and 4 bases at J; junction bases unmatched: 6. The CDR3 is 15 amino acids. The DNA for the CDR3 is TGCAGTGCTAGAGATGAGGCGGGAGGAGCAGATACGCAGTATTTT. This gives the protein CSARDEAGGADTQYF.

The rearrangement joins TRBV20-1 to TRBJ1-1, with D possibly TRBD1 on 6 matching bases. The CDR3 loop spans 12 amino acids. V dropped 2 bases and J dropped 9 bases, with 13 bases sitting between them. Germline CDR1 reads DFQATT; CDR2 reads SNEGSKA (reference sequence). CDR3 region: CSARMGAEQAFF. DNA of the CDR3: TGCAGTGCTAGAATGGGGGCAGAGCAAGCTTTCTTT.